This is a list of T cell receptor beta chains from one sample in a study of radiotherapy plus CTLA-4 blockade in lung cancer. Data came from immunoSEQ multiplex PCR; TCRdb stores just in-frame clones and leaves some out. Of about 39,000 clones in the sample, 79% were seen once. The specimen comprised peripheral blood, sampled from a patient treated with radiotherapy plus ipilimumab. These receptors all come from a human donor with non-small cell lung cancer that progressed on radiotherapy plus ipilimumab. Each CDR3 is given with its conserved first and last residue. A D gene is named only where the DNA matches it firmly. Some rows have no size entry. The others give once, few or many, or a class for an expanded clone.

CDR3 DNA,CDR3 protein,V gene,D gene,J gene,clone size
TGTGCCAGCTCATCATACCCGGGACTAGCGGGCACGAGCTCCTACAATGAGCAGTTCTTC,CASSSYPGLAGTSSYNEQFF,TRBV18,TRBD2,TRBJ2-1,.
TGCGCCAGCAGCCAAGGTGGCCCATCGTACCAAGAGACCCAGTACTTC,CASSQGGPSYQETQYF,TRBV4-1,.,TRBJ2-5,.
TGTGCCATCAGTCTCCGGCCAGAGGGTGATACGCAGTATTTT,CAISLRPEGDTQYF,TRBV10-3,.,TRBJ2-3,.
TGTGCCAGCAGTCCGGGGGGGCCGAACACCGGGGAGCTGTTTTTT,CASSPGGPNTGELFF,TRBV7-2,TRBD2,TRBJ2-2,.
TGTGCCAGCAGGAGGAACAGGGACTACGAGCAGTACTTC,CASRRNRDYEQYF,TRBV27,.,TRBJ2-7,.
TGTGCCAGCTCATTAAACGCGGGGTTCACTGAAGCTTTCTTT,CASSLNAGFTEAFF,TRBV18,.,TRBJ1-1,.
TGTGCCAGCAGTGAAGGACTAGCGGGGGCCAGCACAGATACGCAGTATTTT,CASSEGLAGASTDTQYF,TRBV2,TRBD2,TRBJ2-3,few
TGTGCCAGTAGTTGGGGGACAGGCATGAACACTGAAGCTTTCTTT,CASSWGTGMNTEAFF,TRBV19,TRBD1,TRBJ1-1,.
TGCAGCGTTGAGGGGACAGGGCTTATGGACGAGCAGTACTTC,CSVEGTGLMDEQYF,TRBV29-1,TRBD1,TRBJ2-7,.
TGTGCCAGCAGCGTAGGTTCCAGCCGGGGGAACACTGAAGCTTTCTTT,CASSVGSSRGNTEAFF,TRBV9,.,TRBJ1-1,.
TGTGCCAGCAGAGCTGACAGGGTCGGGTACGAGCAGTACTTC,CASRADRVGYEQYF,TRBV6-1,TRBD1,TRBJ2-7,.
TGCGCCAGCAGCCAAGATTACATCTCTGGCTACACCTTC,CASSQDYISGYTF,TRBV4-1,.,TRBJ1-2,few
TGTGCCAGCAGTTACCCGGACGGGGGTCTACAAGAGACCCAGTACTTC,CASSYPDGGLQETQYF,TRBV6-5,.,TRBJ2-5,once
TGTGCCAACCGCAGGGGATCGAGGGGCTATAGCAATCAGCCCCAGCATTTT,CANRRGSRGYSNQPQHF,TRBV7-8,.,TRBJ1-5,few
TGTGCCAGCAGGAAATCCGGGACAGGGCCGGGGAACACTGAAGCTTTCTTT,CASRKSGTGPGNTEAFF,TRBV7-2,TRBD1,TRBJ1-1,.
TGTGCCATCAGTGAGTCCGGGACAGGCGGGCGTAATTCACCCCTCCACTTT,CAISESGTGGRNSPLHF,TRBV10-3,TRBD1,TRBJ1-6,.
TGTGCCAGCAGTGAAGGGACAGAACGTCGCCCCAATCAGCCCCAGCATTTT,CASSEGTERRPNQPQHF,TRBV2,.,TRBJ1-5,.
TGTGCCAGCAGCGACGGACAGTTGAACACCGGGGAGCTGTTTTTT,CASSDGQLNTGELFF,TRBV5-6,.,TRBJ2-2,.
TGTGCCAGCACCCTGGGGTCGGGGGACACTGAAGCTTTCTTT,CASTLGSGDTEAFF,TRBV5-4,.,TRBJ1-1,.
TGTGCCAGCTCACCGCAGGGGACCTACAATGAGCAGTTCTTC,CASSPQGTYNEQFF,TRBV18,.,TRBJ2-1,.
TGCGCCAGCAGCCCGACAGGGGGAAATGGCTACACCTTC,CASSPTGGNGYTF,TRBV10-2,TRBD1,TRBJ1-2,.
TGTGCCAGCAGGCGGACTGGGAACTATGGCTACACCTTC,CASRRTGNYGYTF,TRBV6-5,.,TRBJ1-2,.
TGTGCCAGAAGCTCACCGGGACTGTACTACGAGCAGTACTTC,CARSSPGLYYEQYF,TRBV7-5,.,TRBJ2-7,.
TGCGCCAGCAGCTTGCAAGGGGACTCTGGAAACACCATATATTTT,CASSLQGDSGNTIYF,TRBV5-1,.,TRBJ1-3,few
TGTGCCAGCAGCTTCGACTACCCTGGGGAGCAGTACTTC,CASSFDYPGEQYF,TRBV9,.,TRBJ2-7,.